Shown below are 30 T cell receptor beta chains from a single sample sequenced in a study of OX40 agonist ivuxolimab in advanced cancers. Generated by immunoSEQ multiplex PCR, the TCRdb table keeps only in-frame clones and is missing some. The sample lists 70,000 to 80,000 clones; approximately 84% were seen once. Specimen: CD4+ or CD8+ T cells sorted from blood, collected in a trial of the OX40 agonist ivuxolimab. The receptors stem from an adult with an advanced solid tumor such as melanoma, head and neck, liver or kidney cancer.

The V gene is TRBV15, the J gene TRBJ2-1, with D hard to call. Per the germline V gene, CDR1 is LNHNV and CDR2 is YYDKDF (reference sequence). Trimming removed 5 bases at V and 5 bases at J, with 10 bases between. The CDR3 runs 13 residues. CDR3 sequence reads: CATSPRANNEQFF. Written as DNA, the CDR3 is TGTGCCACCAGCCCCCGGGCAAACAATGAGCAGTTCTTC.

V usage is TRBV6-5 and J usage is TRBJ2-7; 8 bases fit TRBD1. CDR3 length equals 15 residues. V was clipped by 5 bases and J by 0 bases; unmatched bases: 6. Germline CDR1 and CDR2: MNHEY and SVGAGI. CDR3 in amino acids: CASSTHGTGSYEQYF. CDR3 bases: TGTGCCAGCAGTACCCACGGGACAGGCTCCTACGAGCAGTACTTC.

The V and J genes are TRBV7-8 and TRBJ2-7; 7 bases align to TRBD2. The junction had 13 bases not matched to a gene; V was cut back by 5 bases and J by 3 bases. The germline gives CDR1 SGHVS, CDR2 FQNEAQ. The CDR3 totals 16 residues. The CDR3 bases are TGTGCCAGCAGCCATGTACCTTCTAGCGGAAACTACGAGCAGTACTTC. Its translation is CASSHVPSSGNYEQYF.

The chain joins TRBV11-2 to TRBJ1-2; D is perhaps TRBD1 (6 bases). This CDR3 is built from 15 residues. The ends were cut back, 1 base at V and 2 bases at J, with 11 bases in the middle. Germline V CDR1 and CDR2: SGHAT, FQNNGV. The DNA for the CDR3 is TGTGCCAGCAGCTTAGTCCGGGGGGCCAACTATGGCTACACCTTC. Protein: CASSLVRGANYGYTF.

The chain combines TRBV11-2 with TRBJ1-3; D call uncertain. Germline V CDR1 and CDR2: SGHAT, FQNNGV. V lost 7 bases and J lost 1, with 11 bases in between. CDR3 length equals 14 residues. The CDR3 spells CASTQTKSGNTIYF. In DNA form, the CDR3 reads TGTGCCAGCACCCAGACAAAATCTGGAAACACCATATATTTT.

The chain is built from TRBV18 and TRBJ1-4, with D possibly matching TRBD1 (5 bases). V lost 4 bases and J 5 bases, leaving 11 bases between the germline ends. CDR3 length: 14 residues. Germline-derived CDR1 and CDR2 are KGHSH and LQKENI. The CDR3 is CASSQDSPNEKLFF. The CDR3 DNA reads TGTGCCAGCTCACAAGACAGTCCGAATGAAAAACTGTTTTTT.

The genes are TRBV27 and TRBJ1-5; weak D call: TRBD1 (5 bases). CDR3 size: 13 residues. Trimming removed 2 bases at V and 9 bases at J, with 11 bases between. Germline CDR1 reads MNHEY; CDR2 reads SMNVEV (reference sequence). The CDR3 DNA follows: TGTGCCAGCAGTTTAGGGGGGGAGGCGCCCCAGCATTTT. Translating it yields CASSLGGEAPQHF.

The genes are TRBV5-1 and TRBJ2-7; a weak D match, TRBD2 (6 bases). CDR3 length: 15 amino acids. V gave up 2 bases and J gave up 4 bases, with 16 bases separating them. From germline, CDR1 is SGHRS and CDR2 YFSETQ. The CDR3 sequence: CASSFFGGNPYEQYF. The CDR3 nucleotides read TGCGCCAGCAGCTTCTTCGGCGGGAACCCTTACGAGCAGTACTTC.

CDR3 bases: TGTGCCAGCAGCAATTCCGAGGGGGCGCGAGGGGAAAAGGATGGCTACACCTTC. It specifies CASSNSEGARGEKDGYTF. The rearrangement uses TRBV21-1 and TRBJ1-2; whether TRBD1, the table's D call, matches the DNA was not checked. TRBV21-1 is a recognized pseudogene. The CDR3 runs to 18 residues.

The chain recombines TRBV11-3 with TRBJ1-1, with D unclear. V was clipped by 5 bases and J by 1 base, with 11 bases between them. The CDR3 sequence is 14 residues long. Germline assignment: CDR1 SGHNT and CDR2 YENEEA. The CDR3 bases are TGTGCCAGCAGCCTCCGGGCCGAGAACACTGAAGCTTTCTTT. The encoded protein is CASSLRAENTEAFF.

The chain is built from TRBV27 and TRBJ2-7; 10 bases line up with TRBD2. Germline-derived CDR1 and CDR2 are MNHEY and SMNVEV (reference sequence). Trimming at V came to 4 bases and at J to 3 bases, leaving 6 bases not matched to a gene. The CDR3 length is 15 residues. The CDR3 spells CASSSLAGIIYEQYF. The CDR3 DNA is TGTGCCAGCAGTTCACTAGCGGGGATCATCTACGAGCAGTACTTC.

The chain carries TRBV7-3 and TRBJ2-3, with D possibly TRBD2 on 7 matching bases. V lost 3 bases, J lost 3 bases, and 13 bases lay in between. The CDR3 spans 15 residues. Per the germline V gene, CDR1 is SGHTA and CDR2 is FQGTGA. The CDR3 is CASSLQGGGTDTQYF. The CDR3 DNA reads as TGTGCCAGCAGCTTGCAAGGGGGAGGGACAGATACGCAGTATTTT.

The chain is built from TRBV7-8 and TRBJ2-7, with unresolved D. CDR3 length equals 12 residues. Germline values: CDR1 SGHVS, CDR2 FQNEAQ. V gave up 5 bases and J gave up 3 bases, with 8 bases separating them. The CDR3 DNA is TGTGCCAGCAGCCAGGTCGGCTACGAGCAGTACTTC. Translating gives CASSQVGYEQYF.

The V gene is TRBV4-2, the J gene TRBJ1-2; D possibly corresponds to TRBD1 (5 bases). There are 17 residues in the CDR3. CDR1 and CDR2 from the germline V gene are LGHNA and YNFKEQ. V lost 0 bases and J 4 bases, leaving 18 bases between the germline ends. The CDR3 DNA is TGTGCCAGCAGCCAAGATTTGGGAGACAGTTTGGGCTATGGCTACACCTTC. Amino acids: CASSQDLGDSLGYGYTF.

The chain recombines TRBV5-1 with TRBJ2-5, with D maybe TRBD1 (6 bases). This CDR3 region has 12 residues. Trimming pared 3 bases from V and 7 bases from J, leaving 10 bases between. Looked up from germline, CDR1 is SGHRS and CDR2 is YFSETQ. The CDR3 DNA sequence: TGCGCCAGCAGCTCCCAAGGGGGGACCCAGTACTTC. Its translation: CASSSQGGTQYF.

V is TRBV18 and J is TRBJ2-5; possible D gene TRBD2, 5 bases. CDR1 KGHSH and CDR2 LQKENI come from the germline V gene. V was shortened by 0 bases and J by 2 bases, with 13 bases between the two germline ends. The CDR3 loop spans 16 amino acids. The DNA of the CDR3 is TGTGCCAGCTCACCACCTGTGGTTACGGGACAAGAGACCCAGTACTTC. It translates to CASSPPVVTGQETQYF.

This sequence joins TRBV7-5 and TRBJ2-1; the table calls TRBD2, which could not be checked here. TRBV7-5 is shown as a pseudogene. This CDR3 has 15 residues. CDR3 loop: CVRSLSGSSYNEQFF. The DNA of the CDR3 is TGTGTCAGAAGCCTAAGCGGAAGCTCCTACAATGAGCAGTTCTTC.

The chain carries TRBV5-6 and TRBJ1-2, with D possibly being TRBD1 (5 bases). Germline V lookup: CDR1 SGHDT, CDR2 YYEEEE. This CDR3 is built from 13 residues. Trimming shortened V by 4 bases and J by 3 bases, and 10 bases separated the two germline ends. DNA for the CDR3: TGTGCCAGCAGCGCCCAGGGAGACTATGGCTACACCTTC. Translated, it gives CASSAQGDYGYTF.

In DNA, the CDR3 is TGTGCCAGCAGCTTATCAGGGGGTAGCGGGACTGAAGCTTTCTTT. As protein: CASSLSGGSGTEAFF. The chain is built from TRBV7-6 and TRBJ1-1, with 7 bases aligning to TRBD1. Germline V gene lookup returns CDR1 SGHVS and CDR2 FNYEAQ. The J segment lost 5 bases and the V segment lost 2 bases, leaving 8 bases of the junction unmatched. This CDR3 region has 15 residues. Together with reference TRBV7-6 and TRBJ1-1, the CDR3 gives the full variable domain: GAGVSQSPRYKVTKRGQDVALRCDPISGHVSLYWYRQALGQGPEFLTYFNYEAQQDKSGLPNDRFSAERPEGSISTLTIQRTEQRDSAMYRCASSLSGGSGTEAFFGQGTRLTVV.

This chain links TRBV27 with TRBJ1-6; D remains unclear. Germline-derived CDR1 and CDR2 are MNHEY and SMNVEV (reference sequence). This CDR3 is 15 amino acids long. V lost 3 bases and J lost 9, with 15 bases in between. CDR3: CASSFNPTGTSPLHF. The CDR3 coding sequence is TGTGCCAGCAGTTTTAACCCTACGGGAACTTCACCCCTCCACTTT.

V and J are TRBV7-8 and TRBJ2-2; 7 bases map to TRBD2. Trimming removed 3 bases from V and 3 bases from J; junction bases left unmatched: 4. From germline, CDR1 is SGHVS and CDR2 FQNEAQ. The CDR3 is made up of 15 amino acids. The CDR3 loop is CASSLSGTYTGELFF. CDR3 nucleotides: TGTGCCAGCAGCTTGAGCGGGACCTACACCGGGGAGCTGTTTTTT.

The chain uses TRBV4-3 and TRBJ1-4; D might be TRBD1 (5 bases). Germline-derived CDR1 and CDR2 are LGHNA and YSLEER. Trimming removed 5 bases at V and 0 bases at J, with 13 bases between. There are 16 residues in the CDR3. The CDR3 DNA reads TGCGCCAGCAGCGCATGGGGGGGATCAACTAATGAAAAACTGTTTTTT. Its translation: CASSAWGGSTNEKLFF.

This clone was seen just once. This chain uses TRBV10-3 with TRBJ2-3, with 10 bases lining up with TRBD1. The trim removed 3 bases at V and 4 bases at J, leaving 10 bases unmatched. Looked up from germline, CDR1 is ENHRY and CDR2 is SYGVKD. The CDR3 length is 17 residues. CDR3 amino acids: CAISDLGDRGNSDTQYF. The CDR3, as DNA: TGTGCCATCAGTGACCTGGGGGACAGGGGAAACTCAGATACGCAGTATTTT.

The CDR3 loop reads CASSIGANYGYTF. Written as DNA, the CDR3 is TGTGCCAGTAGTATAGGAGCTAACTATGGCTACACCTTC. This chain links TRBV19 with TRBJ1-2; no clear D. The CDR3 length is 13 residues. The V gene lost 1 base and the J gene lost 0 bases, with 3 bases spanning the gap. Germline-derived CDR1 and CDR2 are LNHDA and SQIVND (reference sequence).

Only one count was recorded for this clone. The rearrangement uses TRBV18 and TRBJ2-1; TRBD2 matches 10 bases. V was pared by 6 bases and J by 1 base, with 6 bases of the junction left unmatched. Germline V gene data show CDR1 as KGHSH and CDR2 as LQKENI. This CDR3 is 16 amino acids long. CDR3 sequence (DNA): TGTGCCAGCTCCCCCAGGACTAGCGGTTCCTACAATGAGCAGTTCTTC. Translating gives CASSPRTSGSYNEQFF.

CDR3 amino acids: CASAPDRVVGYTF. The CDR3 DNA is TGTGCCAGCGCACCGGACAGGGTAGTTGGCTACACCTTC. This sequence joins TRBV4-2 and TRBJ1-2; 8 nucleotides line up with TRBD1. CDR1 and CDR2 (germline): LGHNA, YNFKEQ. V shed 8 bases, J shed 7 bases, and the junction held 9 bases outside the gene matches. CDR3 size: 13 residues.

V is TRBV19 and J is TRBJ2-5, with 11 bases aligning to TRBD1. CDR3 length equals 16 residues. Germline lookup yields CDR1 LNHDA and CDR2 SQIVND (reference sequence). With V trimmed by 6 bases and J by 5 bases, 11 bases remained unmatched. In nucleotides, the CDR3 is TGTGCCAGTAGATCTCTGGACAGGGGGCGGAAGGAGACCCAGTACTTC. This sequence encodes CASRSLDRGRKETQYF.

This chain links TRBV11-2 with TRBJ2-1, with a possible D match to TRBD1 (6 bases). This CDR3 spans 15 amino acids. Germline loops: CDR1 SGHAT, CDR2 FQNNGV. Trimming removed 8 bases from V and 1 base from J, with 15 bases in between. In DNA, the CDR3 is TGTGCCAGCCGCAGTTGGCAGGGGTCCTACAATGAGCAGTTCTTC. Amino acids: CASRSWQGSYNEQFF.

The CDR3 DNA sequence: TGTGCCAGTACTCTTACCGGGTTTCCCGGGGGTGGCTACACCTTC. Its protein is CASTLTGFPGGGYTF. The chain uses TRBV19 and TRBJ1-2, with D perhaps matching TRBD1 (5 bases). Germline CDR1 reads LNHDA; CDR2 reads SQIVND (reference sequence). The CDR3 spans 15 residues. V lost 7 bases and J lost 7, with 22 bases in between.

CDR3 amino acids: CASSIRLSPNTEAFF. CDR3 coding DNA: TGTGCCAGCAGCATACGACTGTCTCCTAACACTGAAGCTTTCTTT. V is TRBV11-2 and J is TRBJ1-1; no firm D call. CDR1 and CDR2 (germline): SGHAT, FQNNGV. The CDR3 runs to 15 residues. The V gene lost 5 bases and the J gene lost 2 bases, with 15 bases spanning the gap.